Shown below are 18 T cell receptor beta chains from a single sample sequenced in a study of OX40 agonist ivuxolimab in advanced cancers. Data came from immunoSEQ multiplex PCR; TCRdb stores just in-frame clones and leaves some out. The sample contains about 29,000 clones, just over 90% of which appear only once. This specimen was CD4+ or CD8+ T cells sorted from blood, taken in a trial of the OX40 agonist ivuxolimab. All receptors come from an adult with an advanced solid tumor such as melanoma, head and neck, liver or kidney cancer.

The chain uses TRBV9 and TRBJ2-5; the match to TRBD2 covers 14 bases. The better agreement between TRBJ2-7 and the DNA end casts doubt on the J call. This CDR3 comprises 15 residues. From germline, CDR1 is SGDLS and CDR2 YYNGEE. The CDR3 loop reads CASSVTGTSGSEQYF. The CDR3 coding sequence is TGTGCCAGCAGCGTGACCGGGACTAGCGGGAGCGAGCAGTACTTC.

The CDR3 is CASSLGLRETQYF. CDR3 DNA sequence: TGTGCCAGCAGCTTAGGGCTACGGGAGACCCAGTACTTC. The chain is built from TRBV7-2 and TRBJ2-5; no definite D call. CDR1 is SGHTA, CDR2 FQGNSA, per germline. V shed 1 base and J shed 5 bases, with 8 bases lying between them. The CDR3 length is 13 residues.

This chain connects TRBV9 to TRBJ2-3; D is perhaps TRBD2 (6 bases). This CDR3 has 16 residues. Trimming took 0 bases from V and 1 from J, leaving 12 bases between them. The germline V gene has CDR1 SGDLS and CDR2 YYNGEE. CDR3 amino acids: CASSVEASAGTDTQYF. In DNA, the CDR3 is TGTGCCAGCAGCGTAGAGGCTAGCGCAGGCACAGATACGCAGTATTTT.

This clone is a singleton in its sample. The CDR3 is CASSQEGVGGADYGYTF. DNA for the CDR3: TGCGCCAGCAGCCAAGAGGGGGTGGGGGGCGCGGACTATGGCTACACCTTC. V gene TRBV4-1 combines with J gene TRBJ1-2, with D possibly TRBD1 on 6 matching bases. CDR1 is MGHRA and CDR2 is YSYEKL in the germline V gene. The CDR3 runs to 17 residues. V lost 0 bases and J 3 bases, leaving 17 bases between the germline ends.

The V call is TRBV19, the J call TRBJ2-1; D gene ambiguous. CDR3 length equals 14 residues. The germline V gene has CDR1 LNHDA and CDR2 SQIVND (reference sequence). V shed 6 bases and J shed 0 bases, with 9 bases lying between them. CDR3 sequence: CASSLMSSYNEQFF. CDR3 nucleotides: TGTGCCAGTAGCCTAATGAGCTCCTACAATGAGCAGTTCTTC.

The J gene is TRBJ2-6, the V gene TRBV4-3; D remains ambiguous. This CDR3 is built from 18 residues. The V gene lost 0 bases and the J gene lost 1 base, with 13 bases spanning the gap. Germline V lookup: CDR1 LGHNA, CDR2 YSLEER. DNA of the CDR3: TGCGCCAGCAGCCAAGATCCCGCTGCCCCGTCTGGGGCCAACGTCCTGACTTTC. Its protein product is CASSQDPAAPSGANVLTF.

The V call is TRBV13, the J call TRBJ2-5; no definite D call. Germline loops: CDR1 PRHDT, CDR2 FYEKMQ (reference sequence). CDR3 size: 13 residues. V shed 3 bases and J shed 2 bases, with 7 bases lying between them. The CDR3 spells CASSFIQQETQYF. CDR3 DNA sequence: TGTGCCAGCAGCTTTATCCAGCAAGAGACCCAGTACTTC.

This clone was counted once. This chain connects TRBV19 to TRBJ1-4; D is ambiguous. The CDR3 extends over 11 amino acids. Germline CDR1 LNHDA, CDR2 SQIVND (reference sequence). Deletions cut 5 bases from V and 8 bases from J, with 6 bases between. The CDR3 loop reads CASSVGEKLFF. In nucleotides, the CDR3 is TGTGCCAGTAGTGTCGGGGAAAAACTGTTTTTT.

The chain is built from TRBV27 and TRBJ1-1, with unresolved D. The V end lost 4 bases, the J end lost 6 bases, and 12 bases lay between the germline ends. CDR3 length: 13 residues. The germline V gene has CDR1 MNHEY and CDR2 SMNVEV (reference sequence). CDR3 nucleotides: TGTGCCAGCAGTTCTTTAGGGATCTCTGAAGCTTTCTTT. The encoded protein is CASSSLGISEAFF.

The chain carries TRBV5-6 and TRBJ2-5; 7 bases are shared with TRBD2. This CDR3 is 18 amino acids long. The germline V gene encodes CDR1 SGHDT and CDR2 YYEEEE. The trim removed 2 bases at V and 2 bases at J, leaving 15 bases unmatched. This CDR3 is CASSLVGLGGRSQETQYF. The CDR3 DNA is TGTGCCAGCAGCTTAGTTGGGTTGGGCGGGAGATCACAAGAGACCCAGTACTTC.

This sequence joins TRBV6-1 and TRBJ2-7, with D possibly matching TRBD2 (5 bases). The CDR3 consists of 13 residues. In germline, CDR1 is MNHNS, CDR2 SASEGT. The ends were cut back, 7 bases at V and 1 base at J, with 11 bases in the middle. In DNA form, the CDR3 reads TGTGCCAGCATTTTTCGGGGATCCTACGAGCAGTACTTC. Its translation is CASIFRGSYEQYF.

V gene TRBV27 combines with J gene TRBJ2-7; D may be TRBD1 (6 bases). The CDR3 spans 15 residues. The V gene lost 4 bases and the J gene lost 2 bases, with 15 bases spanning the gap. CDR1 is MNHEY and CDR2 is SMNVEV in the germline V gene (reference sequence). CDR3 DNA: TGTGCCAGCAGTTGGGCAGGGGCCTTAGCCTACGAGCAGTACTTC. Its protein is CASSWAGALAYEQYF.

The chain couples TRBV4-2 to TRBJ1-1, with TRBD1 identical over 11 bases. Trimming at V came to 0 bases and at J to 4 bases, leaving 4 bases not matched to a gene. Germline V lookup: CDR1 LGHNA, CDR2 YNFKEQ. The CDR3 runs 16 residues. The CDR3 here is CASSQDPGTGGTEAFF. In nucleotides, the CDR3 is TGTGCCAGCAGCCAAGACCCAGGGACAGGGGGCACTGAAGCTTTCTTT.

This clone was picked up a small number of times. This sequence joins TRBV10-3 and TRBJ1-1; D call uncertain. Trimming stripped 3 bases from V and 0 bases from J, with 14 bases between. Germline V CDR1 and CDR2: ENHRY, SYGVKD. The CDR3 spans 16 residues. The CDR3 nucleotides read TGTGCCATCAGTGATCCCGACGGACGGATGAACACTGAAGCTTTCTTT. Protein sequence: CAISDPDGRMNTEAFF.

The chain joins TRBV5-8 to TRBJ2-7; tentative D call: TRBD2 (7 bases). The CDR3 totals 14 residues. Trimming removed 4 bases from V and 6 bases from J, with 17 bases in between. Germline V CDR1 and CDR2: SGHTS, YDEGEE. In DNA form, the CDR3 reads TGTGCCAGCAGCCTAAGGGGGGGGGCCGGCGAGCAGTACTTC. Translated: CASSLRGGAGEQYF.

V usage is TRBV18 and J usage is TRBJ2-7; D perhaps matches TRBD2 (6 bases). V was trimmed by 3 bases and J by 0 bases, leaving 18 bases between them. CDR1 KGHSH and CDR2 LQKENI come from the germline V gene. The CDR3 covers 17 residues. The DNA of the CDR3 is TGTGCCAGCTCACCCTCCCCCGGACTACCCCTCTCCTACGAGCAGTACTTC. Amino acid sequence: CASSPSPGLPLSYEQYF. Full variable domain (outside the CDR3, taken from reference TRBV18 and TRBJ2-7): NAGVMQNPRHLVRRRGQEARLRCSPMKGHSHVYWYRQLPEEGLKFMVYLQKENIIDESGMPKERFSAEFPKEGPSILRIQQVVRGDSAAYFCASSPSPGLPLSYEQYFGPGTRLTVT.

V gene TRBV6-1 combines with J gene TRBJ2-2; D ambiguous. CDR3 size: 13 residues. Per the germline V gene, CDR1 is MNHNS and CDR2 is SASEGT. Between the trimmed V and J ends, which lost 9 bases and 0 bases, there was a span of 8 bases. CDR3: CASSPPNTGELFF. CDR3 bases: TGTGCCAGTTCGCCCCCGAACACCGGGGAGCTGTTTTTT.

CDR3 sequence: CAWSEDRSYEQYF. For the CDR3, the DNA is TGTGCCTGGAGTGAGGACAGATCCTACGAGCAGTACTTC. The chain is built from TRBV30 and TRBJ2-7; TRBD1 is a possible D gene (6 bases). The V end was cut by 1 base, the J end by 1 base, with 8 bases between. This CDR3 is 13 amino acids long. Germline V gene sequence: CDR1 GTSNPN, CDR2 SVGIG (reference sequence).